This TCR beta chain originates from a study of CD8+ T cells in alopecia areata. Indicated treatment: oral pan-JAK inhibitor, 5-10 mg twice daily. The germline V gene encodes CDR1 SGHDT and CDR2 YYEEEE. The CDR3 runs to 15 residues. V was clipped by 0 bases and J by 4 bases, with 13 bases between them. cDNA reverse transcribed from extracted RNA served as the sequencing template. Generated by immunoSEQ multiplex PCR, the TCRdb table keeps only in-frame clones and is missing some. Here the sample spans 100,000 to 120,000 clones, less than 70% being singletons. Here the sequenced sample was CD4+ T cells sorted from blood, taken at week 24, from a patient treated with tofacitinib. V gene TRBV5-6 combines with J gene TRBJ2-5; no clear D. The TCR sequence derives from a human donor with alopecia areata. The CDR3: CASSLAPKGGETQYF. The CDR3 bases are TGTGCCAGCAGCTTGGCCCCCAAAGGTGGAGAGACCCAGTACTTC. Full variable domain (rest looked up from reference TRBV5-6 and TRBJ2-5): DAGVTQSPTHLIKTRGQQVTLRCSPKSGHDTVSWYQQALGQGPQFIFQYYEEEERQRGNFPDRFSGHQFPNYSSELNVNALLLGDSALYLCASSLAPKGGETQYFGPGTRLLVL.